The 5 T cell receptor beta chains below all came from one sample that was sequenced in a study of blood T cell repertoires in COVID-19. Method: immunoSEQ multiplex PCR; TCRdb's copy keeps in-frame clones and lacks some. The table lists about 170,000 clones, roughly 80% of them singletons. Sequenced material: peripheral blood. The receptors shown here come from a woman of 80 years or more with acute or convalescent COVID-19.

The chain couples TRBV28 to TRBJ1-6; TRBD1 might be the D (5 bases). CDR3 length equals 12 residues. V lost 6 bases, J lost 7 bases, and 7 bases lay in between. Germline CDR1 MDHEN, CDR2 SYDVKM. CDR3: CASSPGNSPLHF. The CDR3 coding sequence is TGTGCCAGCAGCCCAGGGAATTCACCCCTCCACTTT.

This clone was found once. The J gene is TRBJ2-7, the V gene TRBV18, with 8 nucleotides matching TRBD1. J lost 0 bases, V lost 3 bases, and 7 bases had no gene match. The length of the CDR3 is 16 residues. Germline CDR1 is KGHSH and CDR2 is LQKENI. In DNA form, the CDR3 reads TGTGCCAGCTCACCTCGACAGGGGTCCAGCTCCTACGAGCAGTACTTC. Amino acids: CASSPRQGSSSYEQYF.

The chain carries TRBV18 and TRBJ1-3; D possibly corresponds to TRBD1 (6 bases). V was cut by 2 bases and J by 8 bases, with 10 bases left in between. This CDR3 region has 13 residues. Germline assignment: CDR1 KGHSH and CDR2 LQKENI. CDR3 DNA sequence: TGTGCCAGCTCACCAAGACAGGCAGACACCATATATTTT. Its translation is CASSPRQADTIYF.

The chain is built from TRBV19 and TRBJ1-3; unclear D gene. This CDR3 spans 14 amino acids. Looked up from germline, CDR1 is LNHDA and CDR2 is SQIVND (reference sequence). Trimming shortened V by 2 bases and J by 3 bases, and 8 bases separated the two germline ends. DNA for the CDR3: TGTGCCAGTAGTATACCAGGTCTTGGAAACACCATATATTTT. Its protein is CASSIPGLGNTIYF.

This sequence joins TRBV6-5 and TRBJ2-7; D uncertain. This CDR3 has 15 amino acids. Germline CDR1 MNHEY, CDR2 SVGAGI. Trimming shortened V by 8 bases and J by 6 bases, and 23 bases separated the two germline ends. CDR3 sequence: CASGTDINSWAEQYF. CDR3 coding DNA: TGTGCCAGCGGAACCGACATAAACTCTTGGGCCGAGCAGTACTTC.